This entry lists 5 T cell receptor beta chains sequenced from one sample in a study of shared clonotypes between healthy human individuals. Sequenced by immunoSEQ multiplex PCR; TCRdb stores in-frame clones only, minus some. The sample consists of about 1.5 million clones, 95% to 99% of them appearing once. The sample was naive CD4+ T cells sorted from blood. Subset noted: CD45RA+ positively selected. The receptors stem from a man aged 25 to 40 in good health.

Details on this clone: This sample also contains other DNA sequences that code for the same CDR3. The chain links TRBV5-1 to TRBJ1-5; the D gene is possibly TRBD1 (6 bases). The V and J ends lost 4 bases and 4 bases respectively, with 12 bases between them. This CDR3 has 14 residues. CDR1 SGHRS and CDR2 YFSETQ come from the germline V gene. CDR3 DNA: TGCGCCAGCAGCCCCGGGACAAATAATCAGCCCCAGCATTTT. As protein: CASSPGTNNQPQHF.

The chain combines TRBV5-4 with TRBJ2-2; 16 bases match TRBD2. The CDR3 extends over 18 amino acids. V was pared by 6 bases and J by 4 bases, with 9 bases of the junction left unmatched. CDR1 and CDR2 from the germline V gene are SGHNT and YYREEE (reference sequence). CDR3 sequence: CASTPGLAGGQGTGELFF. CDR3 DNA sequence: TGTGCCAGCACCCCGGGACTAGCGGGAGGGCAAGGCACCGGGGAGCTGTTTTTT.

The rearrangement joins TRBV27 to TRBJ1-5; possible D gene TRBD1, 5 bases. This CDR3 has 14 amino acids. V was trimmed by 0 bases and J by 5 bases, leaving 8 bases between them. CDR1 is MNHEY, CDR2 SMNVEV, per germline (reference sequence). The CDR3 sequence is CASSLSWGDQPQHF. Written as DNA, the CDR3 is TGTGCCAGCAGTTTATCGTGGGGGGATCAGCCCCAGCATTTT.

This clone appeared a single time. The J gene is TRBJ2-3, the V gene TRBV29-1, with a weak D call TRBD1 (5 bases). There are 15 residues in the CDR3. Germline CDR1 reads SQVTM; CDR2 reads ANQGSEA. The germline V and J ends were trimmed by 2 bases and 2 bases, with 14 bases remaining between them. CDR3 loop: CSVELAGKSTDTQYF. The CDR3 bases are TGCAGCGTTGAATTGGCAGGGAAGTCCACAGATACGCAGTATTTT.

V and J are TRBV7-9 and TRBJ2-7; 14 positions match TRBD2. The CDR3 loop spans 18 amino acids. Unmatched junction bases numbered 9, after V lost 3 bases and J lost 2 bases. Germline V lookup: CDR1 SEHNR, CDR2 FQNEAQ (reference sequence). CDR3 amino acids: CASSFRGTSGSGAYEQYF. The CDR3 DNA follows: TGTGCCAGCAGCTTTAGGGGGACTAGCGGGAGTGGAGCCTACGAGCAGTACTTC.